The source of this TCR beta chain is a study of blood T cell repertoires in COVID-19. Study background: Donors in the United States, Italy and Spain gave samples during acute or convalescent COVID-19.

How the authors handled the data: Amplification from reference gene primers served as the basis for estimated nucleated cell counts. Clones were read by immunoSEQ multiplex PCR, and TCRdb kept only the in-frame ones, dropping some. V and J calls plus clone size are reproduced from that table; the DNA served to infer D and trimming. The table records around 210,000 clones, roughly 85% of them present only once. Followed over time, Seattle patients had been enrolled while infection was active. The CDR3 consists of 18 residues. Trimming took off 4 bases at V and 1 base at J, with 22 bases between the two ends. CDR1 is SGHRS and CDR2 is YFSETQ in the germline V gene.

The sample was peripheral blood. V usage is TRBV5-1 and J usage is TRBJ2-3; tentatively, D is TRBD2 (5 bases). This receptor was obtained from a man aged 50 or older with COVID-19, enrolled during active disease. The CDR3 coding sequence is TGCGCCAGCAGCCCAAAACGCGGGCTCCTCGTGCGCACAGATACGCAGTATTTT. Its protein product is CASSPKRGLLVRTDTQYF.